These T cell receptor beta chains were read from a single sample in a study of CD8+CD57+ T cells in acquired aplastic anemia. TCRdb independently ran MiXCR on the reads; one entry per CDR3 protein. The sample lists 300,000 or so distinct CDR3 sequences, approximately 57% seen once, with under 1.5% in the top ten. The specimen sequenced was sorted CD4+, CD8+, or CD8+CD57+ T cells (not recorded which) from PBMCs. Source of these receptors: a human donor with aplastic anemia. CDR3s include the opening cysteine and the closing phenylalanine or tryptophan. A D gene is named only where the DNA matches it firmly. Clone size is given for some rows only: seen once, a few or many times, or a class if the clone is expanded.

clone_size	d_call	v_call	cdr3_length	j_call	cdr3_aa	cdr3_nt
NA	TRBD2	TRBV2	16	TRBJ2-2	CASTRTGTRNTGELLF	TGTGCCAGCACCCGAACCGGGACTAGGAACACCGGGGAGCTGCTCTTC
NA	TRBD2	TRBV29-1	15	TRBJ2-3	CSILAGTSGGGRMNF	TGCAGCATCCTGGCTGGGACTAGCGGGGGGGGTCGAATGAACTTT
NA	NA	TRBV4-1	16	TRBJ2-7	CASSQALATYSYEQYF	TGCGCCAGCAGCCAAGCCCTGGCCACGTACTCCTACGAGCAGTACTTC
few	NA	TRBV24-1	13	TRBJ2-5	CATRNRDAETQYF	TGTGCCACCAGAAACAGGGATGCGGAGACCCAGTACTTC
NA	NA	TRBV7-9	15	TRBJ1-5	CASSLDGALSLPQHF	TGTGCCAGCAGCTTGGACGGGGCCTTAAGTCTGCCCCAGCATTTT
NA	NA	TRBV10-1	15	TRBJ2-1	CASSEAGSDYNEQFF	TGCGCCAGCAGTGAGGCAGGGAGTGACTACAATGAGCAGTTCTTC
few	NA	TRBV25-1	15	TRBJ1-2	CASSEIGGLDYGYTF	TGTGCCAGCAGTGAAATCGGGGGGCTCGACTATGGCTACACCTTC
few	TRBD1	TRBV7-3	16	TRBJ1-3	CASSSRRDSSGNTIYF	TGTGCCAGCAGCTCTCGGCGGGACAGCTCTGGAAACACCATATATTTT
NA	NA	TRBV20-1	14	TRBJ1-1	CSASRDGMNTEAFF	TGCAGTGCTAGCCGGGACGGCATGAACACTGAAGCTTTCTTT
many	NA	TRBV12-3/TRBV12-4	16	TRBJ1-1	CASSPISQGMNTEAFF	TGTGCCAGCAGTCCCATTTCCCAGGGGATGAACACTGAAGCTTTCTTT
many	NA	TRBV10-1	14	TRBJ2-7	CASSPGYNSYEQYF	TGCGCCAGCAGCCCGGGATATAACTCCTACGAGCAGTACTTC
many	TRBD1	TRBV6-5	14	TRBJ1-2	CASSPTDRVEGYTF	TGTGCCAGCAGCCCCACCGACAGGGTAGAAGGCTACACCTTC
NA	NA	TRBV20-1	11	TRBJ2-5	CSATERETQYF	TGCAGTGCTACAGAGCGGGAGACCCAGTACTTC
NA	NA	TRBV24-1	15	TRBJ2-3	CATSPPLPSTDTQYF	TGTGCCACCAGCCCACCCCTCCCCAGCACAGATACGCAGTATTTT
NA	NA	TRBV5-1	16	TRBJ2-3	CASSLAQGQMPDTQYF	TGCGCCAGCAGCTTGGCCCAGGGGCAAATGCCAGATACGCAGTATTTT
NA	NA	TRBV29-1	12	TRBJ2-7	CSVELETGLGYF	TGCAGCGTTGAATTAGAGACAGGTCTGGGGTACTTC
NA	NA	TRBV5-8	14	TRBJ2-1	CASSFDLGAAEQFF	TGTGCCAGCAGCTTCGACCTGGGAGCGGCAGAGCAGTTCTTC
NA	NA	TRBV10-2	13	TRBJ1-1	CAGSELGGTEAFF	TGCGCCGGCAGTGAGTTAGGAGGCACTGAGGCTTTCTTT
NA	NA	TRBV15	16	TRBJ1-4	CATSRDNREFREKLFF	TGTGCCACCAGCAGGGACAACAGGGAGTTCAGGGAAAAACTGTTTTTT
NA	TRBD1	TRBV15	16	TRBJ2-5	CATRRAGTGGSETQYF	TGTGCCACCAGAAGAGCGGGGACAGGGGGCTCGGAGACCCAGTACTTC
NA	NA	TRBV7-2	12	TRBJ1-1	CASSANRVGAFF	TGTGCCAGCAGCGCTAACAGGGTCGGAGCTTTCTTT
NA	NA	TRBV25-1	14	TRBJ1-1	CATSMTAGDTEAFF	TGTGCCACCTCGATGACCGCCGGGGACACTGAAGCTTTCTTT
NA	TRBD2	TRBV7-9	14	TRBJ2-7	CASSARLAGYEQYF	TGTGCCAGCAGCGCGAGACTAGCGGGCTACGAGCAGTACTTC
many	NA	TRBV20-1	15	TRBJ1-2	CSAPGGGGEDYGYTF	TGCAGTGCCCCTGGGGGGGGAGGGGAAGACTATGGCTACACCTTC
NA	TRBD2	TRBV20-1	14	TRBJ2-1	CSAIITSGGSEQFF	TGCAGTGCTATTATTACTAGCGGGGGGTCGGAGCAGTTCTTC
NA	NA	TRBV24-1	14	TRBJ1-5	CATSAAGGNQPQHF	TGTGCCACCAGTGCGGCAGGGGGCAATCAGCCCCAGCATTTT
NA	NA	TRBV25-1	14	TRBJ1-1	CASSKGVVNTEAFF	TGTGCCAGCAGTAAAGGCGTTGTGAACACTGAAGCTTTCTTT
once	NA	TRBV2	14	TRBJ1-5	CASSGALTGQPQHF	TGTGCCAGCAGTGGGGCCTTGACTGGGCAGCCCCAGCATTTT
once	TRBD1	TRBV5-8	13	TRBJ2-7	CASSLGGTGKQYF	TGTGCCAGCAGCTTGGGCGGGACAGGAAAGCAGTACTTC
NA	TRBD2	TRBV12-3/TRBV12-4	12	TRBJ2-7	CTSSWGGDEQYF	TGTACCAGCAGTTGGGGGGGGGACGAGCAGTACTTC
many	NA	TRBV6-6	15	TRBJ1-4	CASRFRALGNEKLFF	TGTGCCAGCAGATTCCGGGCCTTAGGAAATGAAAAACTGTTTTTT
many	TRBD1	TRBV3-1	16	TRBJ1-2	CASSHADRPRGYGYTF	TGTGCCAGCAGCCACGCTGACAGGCCCAGGGGGTATGGCTACACCTTC
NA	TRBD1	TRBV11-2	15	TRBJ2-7	CASSFPGQGSDEQYF	TGTGCCAGCAGTTTTCCGGGACAGGGGTCGGACGAGCAGTACTTC
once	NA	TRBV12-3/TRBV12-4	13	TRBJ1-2	CASSISVVAGYTF	TGTGCCAGCTCAATAAGTGTCGTTGCGGGCTACACCTTC
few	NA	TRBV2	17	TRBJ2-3	CASRRPRGVSEADTQYF	TGTGCCAGCAGGAGGCCAAGAGGGGTGTCGGAGGCAGATACGCAGTATTTT
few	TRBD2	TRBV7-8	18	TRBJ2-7	CASSLAEVRTSKLYEQYF	TGTGCCAGCAGCTTAGCAGAGGTCAGGACTAGCAAATTATACGAGCAGTACTTC
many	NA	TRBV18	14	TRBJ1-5	CASSPGGMNQPQHF	TGTGCCAGCTCACCAGGAGGGATGAATCAGCCCCAGCATTTT
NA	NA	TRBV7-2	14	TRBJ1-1	CASSPGATNTEAFF	TGTGCCAGCAGCCCCGGGGCAACGAACACTGAAGCTTTCTTT
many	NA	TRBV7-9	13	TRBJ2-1	CASSVTLDNEQFF	TGTGCCAGCAGCGTGACACTAGACAATGAGCAGTTCTTC
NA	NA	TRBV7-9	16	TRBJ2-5	CASSLHLSGEFETQYF	TGTGCCAGCAGCTTACACTTAAGTGGGGAGTTTGAGACCCAGTACTTC